A single T cell receptor (beta chain) is shown here with its context. The data originate from a study of blood T cell repertoires in COVID-19. Assay: immunoSEQ multiplex PCR; the TCRdb copy retains only in-frame clones and omits some. This sample has 65,000 to 95,000 clones; 85% occur once, and the top ten carry 15% to 20%. Germline CDR1 SGHTA, CDR2 FQGNSA. CDR3 length: 12 residues. V lost 7 bases, J lost 4 bases, and 9 bases lay in between. Sequencing input: peripheral blood. The clonotype comes from an elderly man with active or convalescent COVID-19. The chain has TRBV7-2 and TRBJ2-3, with D perhaps TRBD1 (5 bases). This CDR3 reads CASNKGADTQYF. CDR3 sequence (DNA): TGTGCCAGCAACAAAGGGGCAGATACGCAGTATTTT.